The 20 T cell receptor beta chains reported below all come from one sample, sequenced in a study of spatial heterogeneity in lung cancer. Sample time point: sample taken at primary tumor resection. TCRdb analysed the 5' RACE reads with MiXCR anew, one entry per CDR3 protein. The sample lists about 92,000 distinct CDR3 sequences, over 9.5% occurring once. The sequences come from PBMCs, collected at surgery. Receptors originate from a male donor with early-stage non-small cell lung cancer.

This clonotype has just a few counts. The chain links TRBV5-4 to TRBJ1-1; D ambiguous. Germline values: CDR1 SGHNT, CDR2 YYREEE (reference sequence). V dropped 1 base and J dropped 5 bases, with 18 bases sitting between them. The CDR3 loop spans 16 amino acids. The CDR3 region is CASSLLPASLGTEAFF. CDR3 sequence (DNA): TGTGCCAGCAGCTTGCTCCCAGCGTCGTTGGGGACTGAAGCTTTCTTT.

This chain uses TRBV5-1 with TRBJ1-1; D is perhaps TRBD1 (5 bases). Germline V gene sequence: CDR1 SGHRS, CDR2 YFSETQ. The V end lost 0 bases, the J end lost 3 bases, and 12 bases lay between the germline ends. The length of the CDR3 is 15 residues. The CDR3 loop is CASSLDRSMDTEAFF. The CDR3 DNA is TGCGCCAGCAGCTTGGACAGGTCTATGGACACTGAAGCTTTCTTT. Supplemented by reference TRBV5-1 and TRBJ1-1, the full variable domain reads KAGVTQTPRYLIKTRGQQVTLSCSPISGHRSVSWYQQTPGQGLQFLFEYFSETQRNKGNFPGRFSGRQFSNSRSEMNVSTLELGDSALYLCASSLDRSMDTEAFFGQGTRLTVV.

The chain joins TRBV12-3 or TRBV12-4 to TRBJ2-3, with D unresolved. The length of the CDR3 is 16 residues. V was clipped by 4 bases and J by 0 bases, with 14 bases between them. The CDR3 region is CASSSLAVSSTDTQYF. The CDR3, as DNA: TGTGCCAGCAGTTCCCTTGCAGTATCAAGCACAGATACGCAGTATTTT.

V is TRBV27 and J is TRBJ2-1; a possible D gene is TRBD2 (5 bases). Trimming took 5 bases from V and 3 from J, leaving 11 bases between them. Per the germline V gene, CDR1 is MNHEY and CDR2 is SMNVEV (reference sequence). The CDR3 totals 14 residues. The DNA for the CDR3 is TGTGCCAGCAGTACTAAGCGGAGCTACAATGAGCAGTTCTTC. This translates into CASSTKRSYNEQFF.

This clonotype was found many times. The chain is built from TRBV3-1 and TRBJ2-3; D is possibly TRBD2 (5 bases). Trimming left V 0 bases short and J 2 bases short, with 9 bases between. The germline V gene has CDR1 LGHDT and CDR2 YNNKEL (reference sequence). This CDR3 comprises 15 residues. DNA of the CDR3: TGTGCCAGCAGCCAAGAAGTTAGCGCCACAGATACGCAGTATTTT. Translating gives CASSQEVSATDTQYF.

This clonotype has more than one count but fewer than ten. The J gene is TRBJ1-6, the V gene TRBV20-1; the D is unclear. Germline CDR1 is DFQATT and CDR2 is SNEGSKA (reference sequence). The CDR3 has 14 residues. V gave up 4 bases and J gave up 6 bases, with 13 bases separating them. The CDR3 nucleotides are TGCAGTGCTATGGCAAACGCTCTTAATTCACCCCTCCACTTT. The encoded protein is CSAMANALNSPLHF.

The table lists this clonotype with many counts. V gene TRBV29-1 combines with J gene TRBJ2-2, with 7 nucleotides matching TRBD1. The CDR3 covers 14 residues. Looked up from germline, CDR1 is SQVTM and CDR2 is ANQGSEA. V gave up 6 bases and J gave up 5 bases; unmatched junction bases: 9. The CDR3 here is CSVAQGWGTGELFF. CDR3 DNA sequence: TGCAGCGTCGCACAGGGGTGGGGGACCGGGGAGCTGTTTTTT.

The sample holds many counts of this clonotype. The chain couples TRBV10-3 to TRBJ2-7; either TRBD1 or TRBD2 may fit D (5 bases each). In germline, CDR1 is ENHRY, CDR2 SYGVKD. V lost 10 bases and J lost 2, with 12 bases in between. The CDR3 runs to 12 residues. The DNA for the CDR3 is TGTGCCAGCTGGGACCTCGCCTACGAGCAGTACTTC. Its protein product is CASWDLAYEQYF.

V and J are TRBV28 and TRBJ1-5; tentative D call: TRBD1 (6 bases). The CDR3 sequence is 13 residues long. The V gene lost 5 bases and the J gene lost 9 bases, with 14 bases spanning the gap. CDR1 and CDR2 from the germline V gene are MDHEN and SYDVKM. The CDR3 protein is CASSPTGSGPQHF. As DNA, the CDR3 is TGTGCCAGCAGTCCAACAGGGAGTGGGCCCCAGCATTTT.

This chain joins TRBV5-1 and TRBJ1-2; D gene ambiguous. The CDR3 sequence is 16 residues long. V lost 0 bases and J lost 2, with 14 bases in between. Germline CDR1 is SGHRS and CDR2 is YFSETQ. The CDR3 reads CASSLGFAARNYGYTF. Written as DNA, the CDR3 is TGCGCCAGCAGCTTGGGGTTCGCGGCGCGGAACTATGGCTACACCTTC.

In this sample, this clonotype turned up a few times. The V and J genes are TRBV7-2 and TRBJ2-6; 8 bases map to TRBD1. V shed 0 bases and J 4 bases; nucleotides not matched to a gene: 8. The CDR3 sequence is 18 residues long. Germline V lookup: CDR1 SGHTA, CDR2 FQGNSA. The CDR3 reads CASSLARRTGNGANVLTF. Here the CDR3 DNA reads TGTGCCAGCAGCTTAGCCCGACGGACAGGGAACGGGGCCAACGTCCTGACTTTC.

This rearrangement joins TRBV18 to TRBJ1-2; no clear D. Germline CDR1 reads KGHSH; CDR2 reads LQKENI. The CDR3 is 15 amino acids. V was clipped by 0 bases and J by 2 bases, with 10 bases between them. The CDR3 region has the DNA TGTGCCAGCTCACCACCACAGCTTATCAACTATGGCTACACCTTC. Translation gives CASSPPQLINYGYTF.

This clonotype was found a few times. The V call is TRBV6-6, the J call TRBJ2-2; TRBD1 agrees at 8 bases. V lost 2 bases and J lost 5; bases outside the gene matches: 4. The CDR3 totals 15 residues. Per germline, CDR1 MNHNY and CDR2 SVGAGI (reference sequence). The CDR3: CASSYAGQGTGELFF. CDR3 bases: TGTGCCAGCAGTTACGCAGGACAGGGTACCGGGGAGCTGTTTTTT.

Only a few counts were recorded for this clonotype. The chain links TRBV10-2 to TRBJ2-3; 9 nucleotides agree with TRBD1. Germline V gene data show CDR1 as WSHSY and CDR2 as SAAADI. After removal of 1 base from V and 4 bases from J, the junction contained 3 bases not matched to a gene. The CDR3 has 15 amino acids. CDR3 bases: TGCGCCAGCAGTGAGTGGACAGGGGAGGCAGATACGCAGTATTTT. Amino acids: CASSEWTGEADTQYF.

The CDR3 DNA sequence: TGCGCCAGCAGCTTGGATCAGCCTGGCCTGAGAAATGAAAAACTGTTTTTT. Its translation is CASSLDQPGLRNEKLFF. The V gene is TRBV5-1, the J gene TRBJ1-4; D unresolved. V was pared by 0 bases and J by 5 bases, with 17 bases between. This CDR3 has 17 residues. Germline-derived CDR1 and CDR2 are SGHRS and YFSETQ.

This clonotype was detected ten times or more. The rearrangement uses TRBV5-1 and TRBJ2-7; 7 nucleotides line up with TRBD1. Germline assignment: CDR1 SGHRS and CDR2 YFSETQ. The CDR3 has 14 residues. With 3 bases clipped from V and 3 bases from J, the junction kept 6 bases outside the gene matches. The CDR3 DNA reads TGCGCCAGCAGCTCCGGGACAGTCAACTACGAGCAGTACTTC. Amino acids: CASSSGTVNYEQYF.

Ten or more counts support this clonotype. The CDR3 nucleotides read TGCGCCAGCAGCTTGGACAGGAGAAACATTCAGTACTTC. Amino acids: CASSLDRRNIQYF. The V call is TRBV5-1, the J call TRBJ2-4, with D perhaps matching TRBD1 (5 bases). Trimming removed 0 bases at V and 6 bases at J, with 7 bases between. The V gene's germline CDR1 is SGHRS and CDR2 YFSETQ. The CDR3 totals 13 residues. Full variable domain (remainder filled in from reference TRBV5-1 and TRBJ2-4): KAGVTQTPRYLIKTRGQQVTLSCSPISGHRSVSWYQQTPGQGLQFLFEYFSETQRNKGNFPGRFSGRQFSNSRSEMNVSTLELGDSALYLCASSLDRRNIQYFGAGTRLSVL.

This clonotype occurred a few times. This chain joins TRBV29-1 and TRBJ2-2, with D unresolved. The CDR3 length is 13 residues. V was clipped by 1 base and J by 7 bases, with 10 bases between them. Looked up from germline, CDR1 is SQVTM and CDR2 is ANQGSEA. The CDR3 is CSVEGGWGGELFF. Here the CDR3 DNA reads TGCAGCGTTGAAGGGGGTTGGGGCGGGGAGCTGTTTTTT.

The sample holds a few counts of this clonotype. The chain links TRBV5-6 to TRBJ2-1, with 11 nucleotides matching TRBD1. V gave up 4 bases and J gave up 8 bases; unmatched junction bases: 8. The CDR3 loop spans 15 amino acids. The germline CDR1 and CDR2 sequences are SGHDT and YYEEEE. Here the CDR3 DNA reads TGTGCCAGCAGCCCCGGGACAGGGGGTTTCGATGAGCAGTTCTTC. Protein: CASSPGTGGFDEQFF.

This clonotype was observed a few times. The chain uses TRBV7-2 and TRBJ1-2; a possible D gene is TRBD1 (5 bases). In germline, CDR1 is SGHTA, CDR2 FQGNSA. Trimming shortened V by 1 base and J by 3 bases, and 12 bases separated the two germline ends. This CDR3 has 15 residues. The CDR3 nucleotides read TGTGCCAGCAGCTTAGATGCCAGGGCGTACTATGGCTACACCTTC. This codes for CASSLDARAYYGYTF.